The source of this T cell receptor (beta chain) is a study of read filtering for tumor transcriptome and immune sequencing. Points from the study as a whole: RNA-seq captured clonotypes less deeply and reliably than IR-seq.

Molecular barcoded adaptors covering alpha/delta and beta/gamma chains were used on roughly 400 ng RNA. TCRdb processed the reads anew with MiXCR; each CDR3 protein has one entry. The data contain 130,000 or so distinct CDR3 sequences, less than 15% of them seen just once; the ten biggest clones take up approximately 8%. This clonotype was seen many times. Its antigen is unidentified. CDR1 is LNHDA and CDR2 is SQIVND in the germline V gene (reference sequence). V was clipped by 7 bases and J by 2 bases, with 14 bases between them. This CDR3 spans 14 amino acids. Sequenced input: a population of CD138-negative cells sorted from bone marrow. The rearrangement uses TRBV19 and TRBJ1-2; D is unresolved. The clonotype was recovered from a donor aged 40 or older with multiple myeloma. As DNA, the CDR3 is TGTGCCAGTACCAACGATCCCAGGAACTATGGCTACACCTTC. Residues: CASTNDPRNYGYTF.